The 17 T cell receptor beta chains below all came from one sample that was sequenced in a study of T cell responses to AZD1222 COVID-19 vaccine. Only in-frame clones appear in the TCRdb table, and some are missing; sequencing was by immunoSEQ multiplex PCR. This table holds 150,000 or so clones, 91% found once. The sample was peripheral blood, taken on day 0 of AZD1222 vaccination. These receptors were obtained from an adult in good health.

The gene calls are TRBV4-3 and TRBJ2-7; TRBD2 matches 8 bases. The germline V gene encodes CDR1 LGHNA and CDR2 YSLEER. This CDR3 has 15 residues. V lost 4 bases to trimming and J lost 6 bases; unmatched junction nucleotides: 11. The CDR3 sequence: CASSPTEREGLEQYF. CDR3 DNA: TGCGCCAGCAGCCCGACGGAACGGGAGGGCCTCGAGCAGTACTTC.

The J gene is TRBJ1-2, the V gene TRBV29-1; no clear D. Germline CDR1 and CDR2: SQVTM and ANQGSEA. The germline V and J ends were trimmed by 3 bases and 9 bases, with 11 bases remaining between them. The CDR3 sequence is 11 residues long. CDR3 sequence (DNA): TGCAGCGTTGACGAGGAGCCCTGCTACACCTTC. It translates to CSVDEEPCYTF.

The chain is built from TRBV13 and TRBJ2-1; no firm D call. The ends were cut back, 5 bases at V and 0 bases at J, with 8 bases in the middle. CDR1 PRHDT and CDR2 FYEKMQ come from the germline V gene (reference sequence). This CDR3 has 14 residues. The CDR3 sequence: CASSLKLSYNEQFF. The CDR3, as DNA: TGTGCCAGCAGCCTCAAACTCTCCTACAATGAGCAGTTCTTC.

The rearrangement links TRBV6-2 or TRBV6-3 to TRBJ2-5; possible D gene TRBD2, 6 bases. The V end was cut by 0 bases, the J end by 5 bases, with 19 bases between. CDR3 size: 17 residues. The V gene's germline CDR1 is MNHEY and CDR2 SVGEGT. In DNA, the CDR3 is TGTGCCAGCAGTTACTCGAGTACCGGGGGTCGGTATGAGACCCAGTACTTC. This encodes CASSYSSTGGRYETQYF.

This clone was seen a handful of times. The V and J genes are TRBV15 and TRBJ2-1; D could derive from TRBD1 or TRBD2 (5 bases each). Germline assignment: CDR1 LNHNV and CDR2 YYDKDF (reference sequence). The CDR3 runs 12 residues. Trimming stripped 4 bases from V and 9 bases from J, with 10 bases between. CDR3 loop: CATSKVGGEQFF. CDR3 nucleotide sequence: TGTGCCACCAGCAAAGTTGGGGGTGAGCAGTTCTTC.

This chain connects TRBV5-1 to TRBJ2-6; the D gene is possibly TRBD1 (5 bases). Germline values: CDR1 SGHRS, CDR2 YFSETQ. CDR3 length: 14 amino acids. The ends were cut back, 7 bases at V and 0 bases at J, with 8 bases in the middle. This chain's CDR3 is CASGQSSGANVLTF. The CDR3 DNA reads TGCGCCAGCGGACAATCCTCTGGGGCCAACGTCCTGACTTTC.

The rearrangement joins TRBV19 to TRBJ2-7; no reliable D call. The germline gives CDR1 LNHDA, CDR2 SQIVND (reference sequence). The V and J ends lost 5 bases and 2 bases respectively, with 10 bases between them. The CDR3 is 13 amino acids. The CDR3 region is CASSLSRTYEQYF. As DNA, the CDR3 is TGTGCCAGTAGTTTGTCCAGAACCTACGAGCAGTACTTC. The complete variable domain, with remaining parts taken from reference TRBV19 and TRBJ2-7, reads DGGITQSPKYLFRKEGQNVTLSCEQNLNHDAMYWYRQDPGQGLRLIYYSQIVNDFQKGDIAEGYSVSREKKESFPLTVTSAQKNPTAFYLCASSLSRTYEQYFGPGTRLTVT.

The chain couples TRBV3-1 (or the pseudogene TRBV3-2) to TRBJ2-7, with no clear D. Germline V gene data show CDR1 as LGHDT and CDR2 as YNNKEL (reference sequence). The CDR3 spans 14 residues. V lost 1 base and J lost 0, with 7 bases in between. CDR3 sequence: CASSQGRLSYEQYF. CDR3 coding DNA: TGTGCCAGCAGCCAAGGACGGCTCTCCTACGAGCAGTACTTC.

The chain is built from TRBV14 and TRBJ2-1; 15 nucleotides align to TRBD2. Germline CDR1 is SGHDN and CDR2 is FVKESK. Trimming removed 0 bases from V and 9 bases from J; junction bases left unmatched: 6. The CDR3 is made up of 17 amino acids. The CDR3 DNA sequence: TGTGCCAGCAGCCAAGATTGGGGACTAGCGGGAGGATCTGAGCAGTTCTTC. As protein: CASSQDWGLAGGSEQFF. Full variable domain (outside the CDR3, taken from reference TRBV14 and TRBJ2-1): EAGVTQFPSHSVIEKGQTVTLRCDPISGHDNLYWYRRVMGKEIKFLLHFVKESKQDESGMPNNRFLAERTGGTYSTLKVQPAELEDSGVYFCASSQDWGLAGGSEQFFGPGTRLTVL.

The J gene is TRBJ2-1, the V gene TRBV11-3; D not resolved. CDR1 is SGHNT and CDR2 is YENEEA in the germline V gene. The CDR3 has 16 amino acids. V gave up 5 bases and J gave up 3 bases, with 17 bases separating them. The chain's CDR3 is CASSPLVAELYNEQFF. The CDR3 bases are TGTGCCAGCAGCCCCCTTGTGGCAGAACTCTACAATGAGCAGTTCTTC.

This clone occurred once. V is TRBV5-6 and J is TRBJ1-1, with D possibly matching TRBD1 (5 bases). CDR3 length: 16 residues. The V end was cut by 1 base, the J end by 11 bases, with 24 bases between. Looked up from germline, CDR1 is SGHDT and CDR2 is YYEEEE. CDR3 sequence reads: CASSLQGLGELGGAFF. The DNA for the CDR3 is TGTGCCAGCAGCTTGCAGGGTTTGGGAGAACTTGGTGGGGCTTTCTTT. The entire variable domain, with the rest obtained from reference TRBV5-6 and TRBJ1-1, is as follows: DAGVTQSPTHLIKTRGQQVTLRCSPKSGHDTVSWYQQALGQGPQFIFQYYEEEERQRGNFPDRFSGHQFPNYSSELNVNALLLGDSALYLCASSLQGLGELGGAFFGQGTRLTVV.

This chain links TRBV30 with TRBJ1-1; D is unresolved. The V gene lost 0 bases and the J gene lost 4 bases, with 9 bases spanning the gap. Germline V gene lookup returns CDR1 GTSNPN and CDR2 SVGIG (reference sequence). The CDR3 length is 13 residues. CDR3 amino acids: CAWSVGEGTEAFF. In DNA form, the CDR3 reads TGTGCCTGGAGTGTCGGGGAGGGCACTGAAGCTTTCTTT.

V and J are TRBV2 and TRBJ2-7; D gene ambiguous. Germline V CDR1 and CDR2: SNHLY, FYNNEI. Trimming shortened V by 4 bases and J by 6 bases, and 7 bases separated the two germline ends. The CDR3 runs to 11 residues. CDR3 in amino acids: CASSGPLEQYF. In nucleotides, the CDR3 is TGTGCCAGCAGTGGGCCTCTCGAGCAGTACTTC.

This rearrangement joins TRBV10-2 to TRBJ1-2; D gene ambiguous. In germline, CDR1 is WSHSY, CDR2 SAAADI. V was shortened by 0 bases and J by 5 bases, with 13 bases between the two germline ends. The CDR3 spans 15 residues. CDR3 sequence (DNA): TGCGCCAGCAGTGAGTCGAGGGTGCAGATTTATGGCTACACCTTC. Protein sequence: CASSESRVQIYGYTF.

This rearrangement joins TRBV19 to TRBJ2-1; tentatively, D is TRBD2 (5 bases). This CDR3 contains 12 residues. Germline CDR1 is LNHDA and CDR2 is SQIVND (reference sequence). With 7 bases removed from V and 9 bases from J, the gap between germline ends came to 13 bases. CDR3: CASTSDWLEQFF. DNA of the CDR3: TGTGCCAGTACCTCGGACTGGCTTGAGCAGTTCTTC.

The V call is TRBV7-3, the J call TRBJ1-6; D remains ambiguous. The CDR3 loop spans 15 amino acids. The V gene's germline CDR1 is SGHTA and CDR2 FQGTGA. Trimming left V 5 bases short and J 7 bases short, with 15 bases between. For the CDR3, the DNA is TGTGCCAGCAGCCTCCGGGAATTGGGGAATTCACCCCTCCACTTT. It codes for CASSLRELGNSPLHF.

This rearrangement joins TRBV27 to TRBJ1-6, with D maybe TRBD1 (6 bases). Trimming pared 4 bases from V and 8 bases from J, leaving 12 bases between. The CDR3 length is 14 residues. Per the germline V gene, CDR1 is MNHEY and CDR2 is SMNVEV (reference sequence). CDR3 sequence (DNA): TGTGCCAGCAGTTCGGACAGCTTTTATTCACCCCTCCACTTT. Amino acid sequence: CASSSDSFYSPLHF.